This T cell receptor beta chain appears in the sequencing data of a study of cytomegalovirus exposure and HLA in healthy donors. V gave up 5 bases and J gave up 4 bases; unmatched junction bases: 11. From germline, CDR1 is SGHAT and CDR2 FQNNGV. This CDR3 has 16 residues. PCR amplification relied on 60 Vbeta primers (plus 13 Jbeta primers). Repertoires were generated with immunoSEQ multiplex PCR, while TCRdb's copy carries only in-frame clones and drops some. This table holds 170,000 or so clones, approximately 82% found once. This TCR was sampled from a woman in her twenties or thirties in good health and CMV-seronegative. Sequenced input: PBMCs. V is TRBV11-2 and J is TRBJ1-2; 9 bases are shared with TRBD1. The CDR3 reads CASSRWTGVGSYGYTF. The CDR3 coding sequence is TGTGCCAGCAGCCGATGGACAGGGGTCGGTAGCTATGGCTACACCTTC.